Below are 24 T cell receptor beta chains sequenced from a single sample in a study of shared clonotypes between healthy human individuals. The repertoire was sequenced with immunoSEQ multiplex PCR; TCRdb's copy has only in-frame clones and lacks some. The sample comprises some 1,600,000 clones, around 98% of which are singletons, and roughly 0.45% rests with the top ten. Input material: naive CD4+ T cells sorted from blood. The sample's subset: CD45RA+ positively selected. The receptors stem from a young man in good health.

The CDR3 sequence is CALSSGGGNQPQHF. The CDR3 coding sequence is TGTGCCTTATCCTCAGGGGGCGGCAATCAGCCCCAGCATTTT. The genes are TRBV28 and TRBJ1-5; 8 bases align to TRBD1. CDR3 length: 14 amino acids. CDR1 and CDR2 (germline): MDHEN, SYDVKM. The J segment lost 2 bases and the V segment lost 11 bases, leaving 8 bases of the junction unmatched. The whole variable domain, filled in from reference TRBV28 and TRBJ1-5, reads DVKVTQSSRYLVKRTGEKVFLECVQDMDHENMFWYRQDPGLGLRLIYFSYDVKMKEKGDIPEGYSVSREKKERFSLILESASTNQTSMYLCALSSGGGNQPQHFGDGTRLSIL.

The rearrangement uses TRBV7-9 and TRBJ1-2; TRBD1 matches 8 bases. The V and J ends lost 3 bases and 8 bases, in that order; junction bases with no gene match: 17. Germline loops: CDR1 SEHNR, CDR2 FQNEAQ (reference sequence). The CDR3 is made up of 17 amino acids. The CDR3 DNA reads as TGTGCCAGCAGCTTGACGTTCCCCGGGACAGGAAGCGACGGCTACACCTTC. This sequence encodes CASSLTFPGTGSDGYTF.

This chain uses TRBV29-1 with TRBJ2-3; 8 positions agree with TRBD1. Germline-derived CDR1 and CDR2 are SQVTM and ANQGSEA. The CDR3 is made up of 16 amino acids. V shed 4 bases, J shed 5 bases, and the junction held 14 bases outside the gene matches. CDR3 region: CSVGLMGQVGVDTQYF. DNA of the CDR3: TGCAGCGTTGGCCTAATGGGACAGGTCGGAGTAGATACGCAGTATTTT.

This chain uses TRBV28 with TRBJ2-1, with D tentatively TRBD2 (6 bases). Germline V gene lookup returns CDR1 MDHEN and CDR2 SYDVKM. The CDR3 runs 14 residues. V dropped 8 bases and J dropped 4 bases, with 15 bases sitting between them. The CDR3, as DNA: TGTGCCAGCCGAGACGGGAGTCGATACAATGAGCAGTTCTTC. It codes for CASRDGSRYNEQFF.

J is TRBJ2-2 and V is TRBV9, with D perhaps TRBD1 or TRBD2 (5 bases each). The CDR3 extends over 18 amino acids. Trimming shortened V by 0 bases and J by 1 base, and 16 bases separated the two germline ends. Germline CDR1 SGDLS, CDR2 YYNGEE. This CDR3 reads CASSVEPLRDGNTGELFF. For the CDR3, the DNA is TGTGCCAGCAGCGTAGAGCCCCTCCGGGACGGGAACACCGGGGAGCTGTTTTTT. The whole variable domain, remainder taken from reference TRBV9 and TRBJ2-2, is DSGVTQTPKHLITATGQRVTLRCSPRSGDLSVYWYQQSLDQGLQFLIQYYNGEERAKGNILERFSAQQFPDLHSELNLSSLELGDSALYFCASSVEPLRDGNTGELFFGEGSRLTVL.

The J gene is TRBJ2-5, the V gene TRBV7-2, with 13 bases lining up with TRBD2. The germline V gene has CDR1 SGHTA and CDR2 FQGNSA. CDR3 size: 16 residues. V lost 1 base to trimming and J lost 4 bases; unmatched junction nucleotides: 3. In DNA form, the CDR3 reads TGTGCCAGCAGCTTAGGAAGACTAGCGGGAGGAGAGACCCAGTACTTC. Translation gives CASSLGRLAGGETQYF.

The chain has TRBV28 and TRBJ2-2; no clear D. Looked up from germline, CDR1 is MDHEN and CDR2 is SYDVKM. This CDR3 is 14 amino acids long. The V gene lost 2 bases and the J gene lost 6 bases, with 10 bases spanning the gap. The DNA of the CDR3 is TGTGCCAGCAGTTTACGGCCGCAACCCGGGGAGCTGTTTTTT. Its protein product is CASSLRPQPGELFF. Complete variable domain (other parts from reference TRBV28 and TRBJ2-2): DVKVTQSSRYLVKRTGEKVFLECVQDMDHENMFWYRQDPGLGLRLIYFSYDVKMKEKGDIPEGYSVSREKKERFSLILESASTNQTSMYLCASSLRPQPGELFFGEGSRLTVL.

The chain is built from TRBV5-4 and TRBJ2-7; 10 bases map to TRBD2. This CDR3 comprises 15 residues. CDR1 and CDR2 (germline): SGHNT, YYREEE (reference sequence). V was clipped by 4 bases and J by 5 bases; unmatched bases: 9. CDR3 residues: CASSLGPGLANEQYF. The CDR3 DNA follows: TGTGCCAGCAGCCTAGGACCGGGACTAGCGAACGAGCAGTACTTC.

The chain employs TRBV5-1 and TRBJ2-1; 10 bases agree with TRBD2. The junction had 7 bases not matched to a gene; V was cut back by 1 base and J by 9 bases. CDR3 length: 15 residues. The germline CDR1 and CDR2 sequences are SGHRS and YFSETQ. CDR3 sequence (DNA): TGCGCCAGCAGCTTGCGGGTAGCGGGAGGAGGTGAGCAGTTCTTC. It yields the protein CASSLRVAGGGEQFF.

This clone was picked up one time. The chain recombines TRBV30 with TRBJ2-7; maybe TRBD2 (7 bases). The CDR3 runs 14 residues. Germline lookup yields CDR1 GTSNPN and CDR2 SVGIG (reference sequence). Trimming shortened V by 4 bases and J by 5 bases, and 18 bases separated the two germline ends. CDR3 nucleotide sequence: TGTGCCTGGAAGGGGGGGCTAGCGGCACACGAGCAGTACTTC. This encodes CAWKGGLAAHEQYF.

The chain has TRBV9 and TRBJ2-2, with 9 nucleotides matching TRBD1. J gave up 8 bases and V 0 bases, and 8 bases lay outside the gene matches. Germline assignment: CDR1 SGDLS and CDR2 YYNGEE. The CDR3 consists of 16 residues. The CDR3 DNA reads as TGTGCCAGCAGCGTAGCGAGAGGGGACAGGGCGGGGGAGCTGTTTTTT. As protein: CASSVARGDRAGELFF.

The chain joins TRBV14 to TRBJ2-7; D possibly corresponds to TRBD2 (6 bases). With 1 base removed from V and 2 bases from J, the gap between germline ends came to 15 bases. The germline gives CDR1 SGHDN, CDR2 FVKESK. The CDR3 spans 16 residues. For the CDR3, the DNA is TGTGCCAGCAGCCAAGGACCCTGGAGGGAACCCTACGAGCAGTACTTC. Protein: CASSQGPWREPYEQYF.

A word on this clone: The same CDR3 is also encoded by other DNA sequences in this sample. The rearrangement links TRBV29-1 to TRBJ2-7; D remains ambiguous. Germline-derived CDR1 and CDR2 are SQVTM and ANQGSEA. V lost 4 bases and J lost 3, with 7 bases in between. This CDR3 contains 11 residues. The CDR3 sequence is CSVGASYEQYF. The CDR3 region has the DNA TGCAGCGTTGGCGCGAGCTACGAGCAGTACTTC.

The chain links TRBV14 to TRBJ1-4; D unresolved. CDR1 is SGHDN and CDR2 is FVKESK in the germline V gene. The CDR3 sequence is 13 residues long. Trimming left V 8 bases short and J 5 bases short, with 12 bases between. Written as DNA, the CDR3 is TGTGCCAGCTCCTGGGCCCGCAATGAAAAACTGTTTTTT. It translates to CASSWARNEKLFF.

This chain uses TRBV4-3 with TRBJ2-3, with D unclear. The CDR3 extends over 14 amino acids. The germline gives CDR1 LGHNA, CDR2 YSLEER. Trimming removed 0 bases from V and 1 base from J, with 5 bases in between. The CDR3 bases are TGCGCCAGCAGCCAAGAGCCAGGCACAGATACGCAGTATTTT. Amino acid sequence: CASSQEPGTDTQYF.

The chain carries TRBV29-1 and TRBJ2-3, with 8 bases fitting TRBD2. The junction had 9 bases not matched to a gene; V was cut back by 7 bases and J by 0 bases. From germline, CDR1 is SQVTM and CDR2 ANQGSEA. The CDR3 consists of 15 residues. This CDR3 reads CSAPTTSASTDTQYF. CDR3 in DNA: TGCAGCGCTCCAACGACTAGCGCTAGCACAGATACGCAGTATTTT.

This clone was recorded once. The chain combines TRBV5-1 with TRBJ1-1, with 9 bases matching TRBD1. The CDR3 runs 13 residues. Per germline, CDR1 SGHRS and CDR2 YFSETQ. After removal of 4 bases from V and 5 bases from J, the junction contained 3 bases not matched to a gene. This CDR3 reads CASSPGQGTEAFF. The CDR3 DNA sequence: TGCGCCAGCAGCCCTGGACAGGGGACTGAAGCTTTCTTT.

The CDR3 region is CASGTEYFYGYTF. Written as DNA, the CDR3 is TGTGCATCCGGGACAGAATATTTTTATGGCTACACCTTC. The rearrangement uses TRBV28 and TRBJ1-2, with 7 bases identical to TRBD1. Germline V gene data show CDR1 as MDHEN and CDR2 as SYDVKM. The CDR3 has 13 amino acids.

V usage is TRBV18 and J usage is TRBJ1-4, with D hard to call. The CDR3 spans 15 residues. The germline V gene has CDR1 KGHSH and CDR2 LQKENI. Trimming took 1 base from V and 2 from J, leaving 8 bases between them. CDR3 sequence reads: CASSPLAGTNEKLFF. CDR3 DNA: TGTGCCAGCTCACCACTGGCGGGGACTAATGAAAAACTGTTTTTT.

This sequence joins TRBV11-3 and TRBJ2-1, with D uncertain. This CDR3 contains 13 residues. The germline CDR1 and CDR2 sequences are SGHNT and YENEEA. V lost 4 bases to trimming and J lost 2 bases, with 6 bases between them. The CDR3: CASSSDTYNEQFF. The CDR3 DNA reads TGTGCCAGCAGCTCAGATACCTACAATGAGCAGTTCTTC.

This chain connects TRBV14 to TRBJ1-3; D ambiguous. The V gene lost 2 bases and the J gene lost 3 bases, with 8 bases spanning the gap. The CDR3 totals 14 residues. CDR1 is SGHDN, CDR2 FVKESK, per germline. Written as DNA, the CDR3 is TGTGCCAGCAGCCAATGGGTCTATGGAAACACCATATATTTT. It encodes CASSQWVYGNTIYF.

Of note for this clone: The same CDR3 is also encoded by other DNA sequences in this sample. This chain links TRBV2 with TRBJ2-2; no reliable D call. Germline V gene data show CDR1 as SNHLY and CDR2 as FYNNEI. The V end was cut by 2 bases, the J end by 2 bases, with 3 bases between. The CDR3 is 13 residues long. CDR3 in amino acids: CASSEQNTGELFF. The CDR3 coding sequence is TGTGCCAGCAGTGAACAAAACACCGGGGAGCTGTTTTTT.

This rearrangement joins TRBV12-5 to TRBJ1-4; D gene unclear. CDR3 length equals 18 residues. CDR1 and CDR2 from the germline V gene are LGHNT and FRNRAP. The V end was cut by 1 base, the J end by 3 bases, with 18 bases between. The CDR3 loop reads CASGLARTSRDSNEKLFF. CDR3 coding DNA: TGTGCTAGTGGTTTGGCCCGGACGTCCCGAGACTCTAATGAAAAACTGTTTTTT.

In DNA, the CDR3 is TGTGCCAGCAGTGAATTTGTACGGGTCCGGCCCTACGAGCAGTACTTC. It specifies CASSEFVRVRPYEQYF. This sequence joins TRBV2 and TRBJ2-7; D gene ambiguous. V was shortened by 2 bases and J by 2 bases, with 16 bases between the two germline ends. The CDR3 sequence is 16 residues long. Germline values: CDR1 SNHLY, CDR2 FYNNEI.